The present T cell receptor beta chain was sequenced within a study of control samples from healthy donors and cancer patients. V dropped 7 bases and J dropped 10; count of bases not matched to a gene: 6. The CDR3 consists of 13 residues. The V gene's germline CDR1 is MDHEN and CDR2 SYDVKM. Profiling relied on immunoSEQ multiplex PCR, and the TCRdb table lists in-frame clones only, not all of them. The table lists fewer than 90,000 clones, 75% to 90% of them singletons. Sequenced material: blood. The rearrangement joins TRBV28 to TRBJ1-6, with 8 bases identical to TRBD1. The receptor was isolated from a man aged 45-65 years in good health. The CDR3 DNA follows: TGTGCCAGCAACGGACAGGGAGCCTCACCCCTCCACTTT. Residues: CASNGQGASPLHF.